Listed below are T cell receptor beta chains from one sample, sequenced in a study of T cell repertoires in cytomegalovirus infection. TCRdb re-analysed the reads in MiXCR, keeping a single row per CDR3 protein. Of some 130,000 distinct CDR3 sequences in the sample, 8.8% were seen once. The sequenced material came from PBMCs. These receptors all come from a human donor in good health (CMV status not recorded). Some clones in this sample may be carry-over from other donors' samples. Each CDR3 is given with its conserved first and last residue. A D gene is named only where the DNA matches it firmly. Rows give clone size only sometimes, using once, few, many, or a class for an expanded clone.

abundance	j_gene	len	v_gene	d_gene	CDR3nt	CDR3aa
few	TRBJ1-5	15	TRBV28	NA	TGTGCCAGCAGTTCCAACTCAGGGGATCATCAGCCCCAGCATTTT	CASSSNSGDHQPQHF
many	TRBJ2-1	17	TRBV6-5	TRBD2	TGTGCCAGCAGTTTAACCGGGACTAGCGGGCGCTACAATGAGCAGTTCTTC	CASSLTGTSGRYNEQFF
NA	TRBJ2-5	14	TRBV5-1	NA	TGCGCCAGCAGCAAGGGTGGAGTCCAAGAGACCCAGTACTTC	CASSKGGVQETQYF
NA	TRBJ1-5	12	TRBV28	NA	TGTGCCAGCAGTTTGGACAATCAGCCCCAGCATTTT	CASSLDNQPQHF
many	TRBJ2-5	12	TRBV5-4	NA	TGTGCCAGCAGCTCACCTAAGGAGACCCAGTACTTC	CASSSPKETQYF
many	TRBJ2-1	14	TRBV10-2	TRBD2	TGCGCCAGCAGTGAGATAGGGACTAGCCATGAGCAGTTCTTC	CASSEIGTSHEQFF
NA	TRBJ1-1	15	TRBV29-1	TRBD1	TGCAGCGTAAACAACAGGGGAGGTTTGAACACTGAAGCTTTCTTT	CSVNNRGGLNTEAFF
NA	TRBJ2-7	15	TRBV18	TRBD1	TGTGCCAGCTCGCCGACCGGGACAGTCTCCTACGAGCAGTACTTC	CASSPTGTVSYEQYF
once	TRBJ2-3	18	TRBV23-1	NA	TGCGCCGGCAGTCATCAGACAACAGGGTCCGAAATCAAAGATACGCAGTATTTT	CAGSHQTTGSEIKDTQYF
NA	TRBJ2-1	15	TRBV6-4	TRBD2	TGTGCCAGCAGTGACGGTAGCGGGGGGAACAATGAGCAGTTCTTC	CASSDGSGGNNEQFF
NA	TRBJ1-2	14	TRBV14	NA	TGTGCCAGCAGCCAAGCGGGCCGAATCTATGGCTACACCTTC	CASSQAGRIYGYTF
many	TRBJ1-1	15	TRBV7-6	NA	TGTGCCAGCAGCTTACGCGTGGGGGATGAAACTGAAGCTTTCTTT	CASSLRVGDETEAFF
many	TRBJ1-5	11	TRBV2	NA	TGTGCCAGCAGGGATAATCAGCCCCAGCATTTT	CASRDNQPQHF
NA	TRBJ1-5	14	TRBV2	NA	TGTGCCAGCAGTGGTGACAAGGGTAATCAGCCCCAGCATTTT	CASSGDKGNQPQHF
few	TRBJ1-4	15	TRBV20-1	NA	TGCAGTGCCTCGGACAGCTGGGGAACTAATGAAAAACTGTTTTTT	CSASDSWGTNEKLFF
NA	TRBJ2-3	14	TRBV9	TRBD2	TGTGCCAGCAGCGCGGGACTAGCTGTTGATACGCAGTATTTT	CASSAGLAVDTQYF
few	TRBJ2-7	13	TRBV20-1	TRBD2	TGCAGGAGTAGCGGGTCGAGCTCCTACGAGCAGTACTTC	CRSSGSSSYEQYF
many	TRBJ2-5	13	TRBV7-7	NA	TGTGCCAGCAGCACCGGGACTCAAGAGACCCAGTACTTC	CASSTGTQETQYF
many	TRBJ1-1	14	TRBV7-3	NA	TGTGCCAGCAGCTTAAAGGGACTCACCACTGAAGCTTTCTTT	CASSLKGLTTEAFF
many	TRBJ2-3	15	TRBV7-3	NA	TGTGCCAGCAGCTTAGTCGGGAAAGCCACAGATACGCAGTATTTT	CASSLVGKATDTQYF
many	TRBJ1-6	15	TRBV28	NA	TGTGCCAGCACCGGTCGCGATTTCTCAGGGTCACCCCTCCACTTT	CASTGRDFSGSPLHF